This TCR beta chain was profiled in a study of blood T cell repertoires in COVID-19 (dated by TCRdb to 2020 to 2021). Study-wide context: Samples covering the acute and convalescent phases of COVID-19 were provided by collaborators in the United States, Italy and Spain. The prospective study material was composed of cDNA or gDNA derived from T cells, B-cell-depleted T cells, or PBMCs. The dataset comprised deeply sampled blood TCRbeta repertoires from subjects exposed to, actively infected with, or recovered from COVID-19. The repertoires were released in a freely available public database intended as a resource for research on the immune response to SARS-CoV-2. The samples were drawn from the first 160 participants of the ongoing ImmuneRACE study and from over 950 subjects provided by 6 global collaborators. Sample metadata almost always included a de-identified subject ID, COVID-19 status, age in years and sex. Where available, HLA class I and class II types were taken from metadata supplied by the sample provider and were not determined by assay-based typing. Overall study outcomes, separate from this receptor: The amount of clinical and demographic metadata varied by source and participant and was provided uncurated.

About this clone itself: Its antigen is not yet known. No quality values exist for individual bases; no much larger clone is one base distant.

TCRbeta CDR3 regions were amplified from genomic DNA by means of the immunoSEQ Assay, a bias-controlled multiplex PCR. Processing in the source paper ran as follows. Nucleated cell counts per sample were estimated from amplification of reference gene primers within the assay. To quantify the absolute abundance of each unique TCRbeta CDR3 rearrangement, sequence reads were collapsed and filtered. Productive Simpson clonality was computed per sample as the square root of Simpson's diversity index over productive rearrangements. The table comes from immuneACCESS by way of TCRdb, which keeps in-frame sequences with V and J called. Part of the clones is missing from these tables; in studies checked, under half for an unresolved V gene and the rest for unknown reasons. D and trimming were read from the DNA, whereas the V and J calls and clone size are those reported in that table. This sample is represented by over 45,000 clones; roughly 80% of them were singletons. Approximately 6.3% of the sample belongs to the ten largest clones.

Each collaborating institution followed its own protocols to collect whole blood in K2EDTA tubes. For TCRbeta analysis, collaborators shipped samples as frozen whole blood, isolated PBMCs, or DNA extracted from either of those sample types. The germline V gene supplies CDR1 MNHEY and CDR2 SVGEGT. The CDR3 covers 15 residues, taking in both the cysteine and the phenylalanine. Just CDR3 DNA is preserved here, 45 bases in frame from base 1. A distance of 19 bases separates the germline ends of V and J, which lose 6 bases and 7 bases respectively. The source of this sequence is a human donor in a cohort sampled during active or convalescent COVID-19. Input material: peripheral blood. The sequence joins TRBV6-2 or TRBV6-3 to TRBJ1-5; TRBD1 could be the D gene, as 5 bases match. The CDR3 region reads CASSPFLGAIQPQHF. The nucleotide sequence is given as TGTGCCAGCAGCCCATTCCTAGGGGCAATACAGCCCCAGCATTTT.